This T cell receptor beta chain was captured by sequencing in a study of blood T cell repertoires in COVID-19. The germline V gene has CDR1 DFQATT and CDR2 SNEGSKA (reference sequence). V was cut by 5 bases and J by 10 bases, with 14 bases left in between. The CDR3 is made up of 11 amino acids. In the original analysis: For nucleated cells, counts were estimated from reference gene primer amplification. TCRdb's table, derived via immunoSEQ multiplex PCR, lists solely in-frame clones and lacks some. V and J calls and clone size come straight from that table; D and trimming were deduced from the DNA. This table has about 350,000 clones, around nine tenths appearing once.

This TCR was sampled from a woman in her seventies with COVID-19, enrolled during active disease. The sequencing input was peripheral blood. The V and J genes are TRBV20-1 and TRBJ1-1; D is perhaps TRBD1 (5 bases). The CDR3 here is CSAGGGTRAFF. The CDR3 bases are TGCAGTGCTGGGGGGGGGACTAGAGCTTTCTTT.